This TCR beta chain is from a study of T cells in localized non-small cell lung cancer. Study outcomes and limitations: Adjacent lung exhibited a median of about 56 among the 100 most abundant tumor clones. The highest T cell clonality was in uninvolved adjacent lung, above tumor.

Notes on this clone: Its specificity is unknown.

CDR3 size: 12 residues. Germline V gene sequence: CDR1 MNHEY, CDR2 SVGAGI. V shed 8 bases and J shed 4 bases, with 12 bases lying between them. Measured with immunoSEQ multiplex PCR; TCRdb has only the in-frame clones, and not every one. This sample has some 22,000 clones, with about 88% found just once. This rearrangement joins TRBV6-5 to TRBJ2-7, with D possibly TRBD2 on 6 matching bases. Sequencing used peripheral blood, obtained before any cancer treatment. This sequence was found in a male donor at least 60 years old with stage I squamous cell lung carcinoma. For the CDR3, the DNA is TGTGCCAGCCGGGACTCTCCATACGAGCAGTACTTC. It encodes CASRDSPYEQYF.